The 4 T cell receptor beta chains below all came from one sample that was sequenced in a study of cytomegalovirus exposure and HLA in healthy donors. PCR involved 60 Vbeta and 13 Jbeta primers. Repertoires were generated with immunoSEQ multiplex PCR, while TCRdb's copy carries only in-frame clones and drops some. The sample holds 120,000 or so clones, approximately 72% seen once. The sample comprised PBMCs. The receptor source for this set is a man aged 18 to 35 in good health and CMV-seronegative.

The V gene is TRBV7-9, the J gene TRBJ2-1; 8 nucleotides match TRBD1. The CDR3 totals 15 residues. With 4 bases clipped from V and 4 bases from J, the junction kept 6 bases outside the gene matches. Germline values: CDR1 SEHNR, CDR2 FQNEAQ (reference sequence). The CDR3 reads CASSSPGTGYNEQFF. As DNA, the CDR3 is TGTGCCAGCAGCTCACCCGGGACAGGATACAATGAGCAGTTCTTC.

This clone was found a few times. The V and J genes are TRBV27 and TRBJ1-1; no clear D. The CDR3 contains 17 residues. V lost 0 bases to trimming and J lost 0 bases, with 14 bases between them. Germline V CDR1 and CDR2: MNHEY, SMNVEV (reference sequence). The CDR3 spells CASSLSTHPRVNTEAFF. CDR3 DNA sequence: TGTGCCAGCAGTTTATCGACCCACCCTCGGGTGAACACTGAAGCTTTCTTT.

The V and J genes are TRBV10-1 and TRBJ2-3, with D unresolved. Between the trimmed V and J ends, which lost 2 bases and 4 bases, there was a span of 13 bases. CDR3 length: 15 residues. Germline values: CDR1 WNHNN, CDR2 SYGVQD (reference sequence). CDR3 residues: CASSENPGSPDTQYF. The DNA for the CDR3 is TGCGCCAGCAGTGAGAACCCAGGCAGTCCAGATACGCAGTATTTT.

The chain has TRBV5-4 and TRBJ2-5; D might be TRBD2 (7 bases). Germline assignment: CDR1 SGHNT and CDR2 YYREEE (reference sequence). Trimming took 4 bases from V and 2 from J, leaving 15 bases between them. The CDR3 length is 15 residues. The CDR3: CASSQPRGGQETQYF. CDR3 in DNA: TGTGCCAGCAGCCAGCCCAGGGGAGGGCAAGAGACCCAGTACTTC.